What follows is one T cell receptor (beta chain) and its context. TCRdb's table, derived via immunoSEQ multiplex PCR, lists solely in-frame clones and lacks some. The data hold 80,000 to 95,000 clones, with about 91% observed a single time. No infections or other immune events were documented during collection. The sample is drawn from a study of identifying expanded T cells in peripheral blood. V gave up 0 bases and J gave up 1 base, with 1 base separating them. The CDR3 consists of 13 residues. Per the germline V gene, CDR1 is SGHRS and CDR2 is YFSETQ. The TCR comes from a person between 18 and 69 years old in good health. This sequence joins TRBV5-1 and TRBJ2-2; D remains ambiguous. Material: blood. The CDR3 DNA reads TGCGCCAGCAGCTTGGGGAACACCGGGGAGCTGTTTTTT. Protein sequence: CASSLGNTGELFF.